This T cell receptor beta chain derives from a study of cytomegalovirus exposure and HLA in healthy donors (dated by TCRdb to 2016 to 2017). Looking at the study overall: According to an earlier analysis of around 600 of the donors, 150 million to 200 million T cells yielded over 90 million unique TCR beta sequences and about 300 Gb of sequence data. About 280 gigabases of sequencing data and tens of millions of unique TCR sequences made up an early release that covered several hundred HLA-typed donors. Among the roughly 400 genotyped donors, around 81% belonged to the genetic ancestry cluster associated with self-reported Caucasian donors. The study was designed to test whether signatures of past pathogen exposure could be identified by cataloging public T cell receptors. Using immunosequencing, the study profiled T cell repertoires from about 620 subjects and related those repertoires to cytomegalovirus serostatus. Along with the approximately 700-subject first cohort, a separate validation cohort of approximately 110 different subjects was used. To predict cytomegalovirus infection status, the study combined high-throughput TCR immunosequencing, statistical association of individual TCRs with disease status, and machine learning. A later analysis re-analyzed previously published TCR beta repertoires from approximately 700 donors and added high-resolution HLA genotyping to study TCR occurrence patterns. The later analysis used no new phenotypic data to find candidate immune exposures, relying instead on TCR beta sequences and their occurrence across donors. To decide whether each TCR beta V gene segment behaved as functional or pseudogenic, an earlier analysis of some 600 of the donors relied on high-throughput TCR beta sequencing. Alongside the repertoire data, information on donor age, sex, ethnicity and CMV serostatus was compiled. A later genetic analysis took genome-wide SNP genotypes for about 65% of the roughly 670 donors and used that subset as a discovery cohort. All discovery cohort repertoires had been generated on a single sequencing platform. HLA typing included class I and class II loci at four-digit resolution. Typing coverage differed by locus: A, B, C, DRB1 and DQB1 were typed in roughly 620-630 donors, DQA1 in 500 to 550, DPA1 in 606, and DPB1 in 472. Four or five DR-DQ haplotypes were handled as single units for association and clustering because linkage in the cohort was strong. Across approximately 400 genotyped donors of the cohort, an average of about 200,000 unique TCR beta nucleotide sequences per donor were sequenced, and approximately 17% of those sequences were non-productive. The full study reports these points: The study gave a list of about 150 TCR beta chains associated with cytomegalovirus. The classifier was reported to diagnose cytomegalovirus status with high specificity and sensitivity in both the original cohort and the validation cohort. CMV serostatus was the only immune exposure information available for the cohort. The authors suggested that the approach could potentially be generalized to other disease states and immunological phenotypes. A later genetic analysis reported fewer N-insertions in productive TCRs among donors in an Asian-associated ancestry cluster than the roughly 620-donor mean. Correlated functional status among segregating V segments might reflect linkage disequilibrium, but an unknown experimental factor could not be ruled out. About 17 rarely observed V segments, including chromosome 9 orphons, were excluded from the earlier analysis of some 590 of the donors because counts were too low. Most TCR sequences were seen in very few donors, while some public TCRs were found in many individuals. A later genetic analysis associated a missense DCLRE1C variant with V-gene and J-gene trimming of TCR beta chains, and an independent cohort replicated the association. Because some donors lacked HLA typing at each locus, the association tests relied only on the typed subset. In a later analysis, most CMV-associated TCR beta chains were found to appear HLA-restricted, with HLA associations seemingly driven largely by CMV exposure. Broadly in line with IMGT annotations, most TCR beta V segments showed up in productive rearrangements about 87% or about 30% of the time in an earlier analysis of some 590 of the donors. In a later analysis, the rate of TCR association differed among HLA loci, with DRB1 alleles having the most associated TCRs and HLA-C alleles having the fewest. A later analysis associated about 18,000 TCR beta sequences with specific HLA alleles at a false discovery rate of 0.05. In vitro tests confirmed that a few of the cytomegalovirus-associated TCR beta chains recognize cytomegalovirus antigens. This cohort had only TCR beta chains sequenced, and the lack of alpha or paired-chain data limited which features could be detected. A group of highly shared sequence variants was considered likely to be a technical artifact of the sequencing pipeline. When HLA alleles, especially DR and DQ, strongly co-occurred, TCR associations were difficult to assign to individual alleles. A further reported finding was that TCR beta sequences accurately predicted the HLA-A and HLA-B alleles for most subjects in the first cohort. Sequencing depth was assumed to be roughly uniform across donors in the presence/absence analyses, though that assumption may not hold. In a later analysis, several top co-occurrence clusters were reported to appear linked to parvovirus B19, influenza, CMV and Epstein-Barr virus. In a later analysis, HLA-associated TCR beta chains were found to be more clonally expanded and to have lower generation probabilities than equally common non-associated chains. Some IMGT-functional V segments, including TRBV6-2 and TRBV6-3, could not be told apart with the 87-base-pair reads, so those segments were excluded.

Comment on this clone: No cognate antigen has been identified for it. Base qualities are missing; no much larger clone stands one base away.

The cohort consisted of hundreds of healthy bone marrow donors. All cohort members were sampled while nominally healthy, although unrecorded immune exposures were likely present. The donor tested CMV seronegative and was one of the 352 seronegative cohort members. A peripheral blood sample was provided by each donor, and peripheral blood mononuclear cells were used for TCR beta sequencing. Genomic DNA extraction from the blood cell samples was performed with the Qiagen DNeasy Blood Extraction Kit. According to the germline V gene, CDR1 reads MNHNS and CDR2 reads SASEGT. V is trimmed back by 2 bases and J by 8 bases, and the junction contains 6 bases that no gene match accounts for. Including cysteine and phenylalanine, the CDR3 has 16 amino acids. The only DNA kept is the CDR3, 48 bases in frame from the first base. Libraries were constructed by the immunoSEQ multiplex PCR assay. For the multiplex PCR, a mixture combining 60 forward primers for TCR Vbeta segments and 13 reverse primers for TCR Jbeta segments was used. A multiplex PCR assay on genomic DNA amplified the CDR3 region of rearranged TCR beta genes. Amplified TCR beta libraries were sequenced as 87-base-pair reads on the Illumina HiSeq System. The original pipeline was this. Across the 700 or so repertoires, a later analysis counted about 81 million unique TCR beta chains, about 10 million of which were shared by at least two donors. A nearest-neighbor algorithm error-corrected the raw reads and collapsed the reads into unique sequences, merging closely related sequences to remove PCR and sequencing errors. CDR3 sequences were aligned to IMGT reference sequences to assign V, D and J gene segments. Each retained sequence needed at least a six-nucleotide match to both a V gene segment and a J gene segment. Rearrangements were classified as productive when the CDR3 lacked stop codons and remained in frame with V and J, and all other rearrangements were classified as non-productive. Following IMGT convention, CDR3 was defined as the stretch from the second conserved V-encoded cysteine up to the conserved J-encoded phenylalanine. The earlier analysis of roughly 590 of the donors excluded sequences that lacked an unambiguous match to a single V gene segment. In an earlier analysis of more than 500 of the donors, a V segment was called functional when productive rearrangements were above 56.7%, and segregating when the standard deviation between donors exceeded 5%. A statistical classification framework was built for diagnosing cytomegalovirus status from the catalog of TCR beta chain sequences. In a later analysis, TCR nucleotide sequences were compared against IMGT/GENE-DB human TR gene sequences so that V and J genes could be assigned. A later analysis assigned CDR3 sequences and most-parsimonious VDJ recombination scenarios with the TCRdist pipeline. In a later analysis, each TCR beta chain was defined by its CDR3 amino acid sequence together with its V-gene family, and reads without a unique V-gene family were excluded. In a later analysis, 500 to 700 highly shared, low-generation-probability nucleotide sequences were removed to address suspected cross-contamination and a sequencing artifact. A later analysis calculated a clonal expansion index for each public chain from normalized within-repertoire ranks of inferred template counts. Generation probabilities in a later analysis came from a VDJ recombination model fitted to out-of-frame rearrangements, and those results were checked against IGoR. Hypergeometric tests were used in a later analysis to score TCR-TCR, TCR-HLA and TCR-CMV co-occurrence, with a repertoire-size bias correction applied to the TCR pairs. In a later analysis, false discovery rates were estimated by permuting HLA or CMV assignments 20 times. In a later analysis, co-occurring TCRs were grouped using DBSCAN, with TCRdist sequence similarity added in when clustering inside HLA-allele-positive subsets. Co-occurrence clustering excluded repertoires with fewer than 30,000 or more than 120,000 public chains, plus five with anomalous nucleotide sharing. The table comes from immuneACCESS by way of TCRdb, which keeps in-frame sequences with V and J called. Part of the clones is missing from these tables; in studies checked, under half for an unresolved V gene and the rest for unknown reasons. V, J and clone size derive from that table, while D and trimming were established from the DNA sequence. The sample table contains under 150,000 clones; only one count was recorded for under 90% of them. The ten largest clones capture roughly 2.5% of the sample.

Sequencing was performed on PBMCs. The TCR originated in a boy between 2 and 15 years old in good health and CMV-seronegative. The receptor chain draws on TRBV6-1 and TRBJ2-1; TRBD2 matches 13 bases in the middle. CDR3 sequence: CASSESLAGGFDEQFF. The DNA sequence reads TGTGCCAGCAGTGAATCACTAGCGGGGGGGTTTGATGAGCAGTTCTTC.